These 22 T cell receptor beta chains were sequenced from one sample in a study of CD8+CD57+ T cells in acquired aplastic anemia. Both TCR beta VDJ combination and CDR3 sequence profiling were carried out. Genomic DNA was the template for this profiling. TCRdb analysed the reads with MiXCR anew, one entry per CDR3 protein. Here the sample spans around 150,000 distinct CDR3 sequences, about 40% being singletons. Sequenced input: sorted CD4+, CD8+, or CD8+CD57+ T cells (not recorded which) from PBMCs. These receptors were taken from a human donor in good health, serving as a control.

This clonotype was counted many times. V gene TRBV3-1 combines with J gene TRBJ2-7; perhaps TRBD1 as D (5 bases). CDR1 is LGHDT and CDR2 is YNNKEL in the germline V gene (reference sequence). V gave up 2 bases and J gave up 6 bases, with 17 bases separating them. This CDR3 spans 15 amino acids. The chain's CDR3 is CASSQPQGFPLEQYF. For the CDR3, the DNA is TGTGCCAGCAGCCAACCTCAGGGATTTCCGCTCGAGCAGTACTTC.

The sample holds many counts of this clonotype. J is TRBJ2-5 and V is TRBV19; tentative D call: TRBD2 (6 bases). The CDR3 sequence is 15 residues long. The V end was cut by 3 bases, the J end by 5 bases, with 16 bases between. Germline-derived CDR1 and CDR2 are LNHDA and SQIVND (reference sequence). The CDR3: CASSMSGSGPETQYF. CDR3 nucleotides: TGTGCCAGTAGTATGAGTGGGAGCGGGCCGGAGACCCAGTACTTC.

This clonotype showed up many times. The V and J genes are TRBV12-3 or TRBV12-4 and TRBJ2-1; TRBD2 matches 8 bases. Trimming removed 3 bases from V and 4 bases from J; junction bases left unmatched: 8. The CDR3 has 16 residues. CDR3 DNA: TGTGCCAGCAGTTTGATGGCGGGGGGCCGATACAATGAGCAGTTCTTC. It specifies CASSLMAGGRYNEQFF.

This clonotype is judged medium-sized. CDR3 in DNA: TGTGCCACCAGCAGAGATAATTCACCCCTCCACTTT. Residues: CATSRDNSPLHF. This sequence joins TRBV15 and TRBJ1-6; D remains unclear. Germline CDR1 reads LNHNV; CDR2 reads YYDKDF (reference sequence). The CDR3 totals 12 residues. Trimming stripped 0 bases from V and 6 bases from J, with 0 bases between.

CDR3 protein: CASRPVGQYF. The CDR3 DNA sequence: TGTGCCAGCAGGCCGGTCGGGCAGTACTTC. The chain links TRBV6-1 to TRBJ2-7, with D uncertain. CDR3 length: 10 residues. Germline CDR1 is MNHNS and CDR2 is SASEGT. Trimming took off 6 bases at V and 9 bases at J, with 9 bases between the two ends.

This clonotype occurred once. The V gene is TRBV12-3 or TRBV12-4, the J gene TRBJ2-4; D possibly corresponds to TRBD1 (6 bases). V lost 4 bases, J lost 6 bases, and 7 bases lay in between. There are 12 residues in the CDR3. CDR3 bases: TGTGCCAGCAGTTCACAGGGAAACATTCAGTACTTC. Its protein is CASSSQGNIQYF.

The sample holds many counts of this clonotype. The chain is built from TRBV7-4 and TRBJ1-5; a possible D gene is TRBD1 (5 bases). The CDR3 is 15 amino acids. Trimming cost V 6 bases and J 7 bases, with 19 bases left between them. Germline V CDR1 and CDR2: SGHVT, SQSDAQ. In nucleotides, the CDR3 is TGTGCCAGCAGTTCCATTCCGGGACCAAGACAGCCCCAGCATTTT. Residues: CASSSIPGPRQPQHF. Full variable domain (outside the CDR3, taken from reference TRBV7-4 and TRBJ1-5): GAGVSQSPRYKVAKRGRDVALRCDSISGHVTLYWYRQTLGQGSEVLTYSQSDAQRDKSGRPSGRFSAERPERSVSTLKIQRTEQGDSAVYLCASSSIPGPRQPQHFGDGTRLSIL.

V and J are TRBV15 and TRBJ2-3; possible D gene TRBD2, 5 bases. Trimming removed 6 bases at V and 4 bases at J, with 14 bases between. Germline V gene sequence: CDR1 LNHNV, CDR2 YYDKDF (reference sequence). CDR3 length equals 14 residues. CDR3 bases: TGTGCCACCAGGGGGAGTGGGGAACCAGATACGCAGTATTTT. Its protein is CATRGSGEPDTQYF.

The sample holds many counts of this clonotype. The rearrangement uses TRBV20-1 and TRBJ1-2; D is uncertain. Per germline, CDR1 DFQATT and CDR2 SNEGSKA (reference sequence). The V end was cut by 4 bases, the J end by 3 bases, with 12 bases between. The CDR3 contains 13 residues. This CDR3 is CSATKTEDYGYTF. DNA of the CDR3: TGCAGTGCTACTAAGACTGAAGACTATGGCTACACCTTC.

This clonotype was counted at least ten times. The gene calls are TRBV4-2 and TRBJ2-1; 13 nucleotides agree with TRBD2. The length of the CDR3 is 16 residues. Germline trimming cut 4 bases from V and 7 bases from J; bases unmatched to any gene: 7. CDR1 is LGHNA and CDR2 is YNFKEQ in the germline V gene. The CDR3 DNA is TGTGCCAGCAGCCCATCAGGACTAGCGGGAGAGAATGAGCAGTTCTTC. This codes for CASSPSGLAGENEQFF.

This clonotype has a count of ten or more. The chain combines TRBV20-1 with TRBJ2-1; 12 bases are shared with TRBD2. The V segment lost 6 bases and the J segment 3 bases; nucleotides outside the gene matches: 6. CDR3 length equals 15 residues. Germline V CDR1 and CDR2: DFQATT, SNEGSKA (reference sequence). The CDR3 DNA reads as TGCAGTGCATCCGTGACTAGCGGGGGCTACAATGAGCAGTTCTTC. Its translation: CSASVTSGGYNEQFF.

This clonotype was counted between two and nine times. With a much larger clone just one base away, this may be a read error. This chain connects TRBV20-1 to TRBJ2-1, with TRBD2 matching over 11 bases. Trimming took 3 bases from V and 9 from J; bases not matched to a gene: 7. Germline values: CDR1 DFQATT, CDR2 SNEGSKA (reference sequence). The CDR3 sequence is 14 residues long. The DNA of the CDR3 is TGCAGTGCTAGTGGGACTAGCGGAAGCACTGAGCAGTTCTTC. Translation: CSASGTSGSTEQFF.

This clonotype occurred a few times. V usage is TRBV4-2 and J usage is TRBJ2-1; D tentatively reads TRBD1 or TRBD2 (5 bases each). The germline CDR1 and CDR2 sequences are LGHNA and YNFKEQ. CDR3 length: 17 residues. V lost 3 bases and J lost 9, with 24 bases in between. In DNA form, the CDR3 reads TGTGCCAGCAGCCACGCTGTACTCGGGGACGGCGGGCCTGAGCAGTTCTTC. Encoded protein: CASSHAVLGDGGPEQFF.

The chain is built from TRBV28 and TRBJ1-2, with D possibly matching TRBD1 (5 bases). Germline assignment: CDR1 MDHEN and CDR2 SYDVKM. The CDR3 has 15 residues. The V end lost 5 bases, the J end lost 1 base, and 14 bases lay between the germline ends. CDR3 sequence (DNA): TGTGCCAGCAGTCTTCCGGGACTCAATAACTATGGCTACACCTTC. Its protein is CASSLPGLNNYGYTF.

Remarks on this clonotype: A clone one base away is much larger, so this may be a read error. The CDR3 carries no conserved terminal phenylalanine or tryptophan, so it likely arises from a read error. The chain couples TRBV4-1 to TRBJ2-1; 10 bases are a match to TRBD2. After removal of 0 bases from V and 4 bases from J, the junction contained 0 bases not matched to a gene. CDR1 is MGHRA and CDR2 is YSYEKL in the germline V gene. The CDR3 length is 15 residues. In DNA form, the CDR3 reads TGCGCCAGCAGCCAAGAGACTAGCGGGTACAATGAGCAGTTCCTC. This codes for CASSQETSGYNEQFL.

The V call is TRBV4-1, the J call TRBJ2-1, with TRBD2 matching over 11 bases. Germline V gene sequence: CDR1 MGHRA, CDR2 YSYEKL. This CDR3 has 18 amino acids. The ends lost 0 bases at V and 1 base at J; junction bases unmatched: 5. CDR3: CASSQEGPSGGSYNEQFF. CDR3 DNA: TGCGCCAGCAGCCAAGAAGGGCCTAGCGGGGGGTCCTACAATGAGCAGTTCTTC.

This clonotype was detected many times. The CDR3 DNA reads as TGTGCCAGCAGCTTAGCAGCAAGGGGATTAGTAGAGACCCAGTACTTC. It encodes CASSLAARGLVETQYF. This chain links TRBV7-2 with TRBJ2-5; possible D gene TRBD1, 5 bases. The CDR3 covers 16 residues. From germline, CDR1 is SGHTA and CDR2 FQGNSA. With 0 bases removed from V and 4 bases from J, the gap between germline ends came to 15 bases.

This clonotype showed up just a few times. This sequence joins TRBV15 and TRBJ1-2; D is undetermined. The CDR3 runs to 14 residues. From germline, CDR1 is LNHNV and CDR2 YYDKDF (reference sequence). The germline V and J ends were trimmed by 3 bases and 1 base, with 9 bases remaining between them. The CDR3 DNA sequence: TGTGCCACCAGCAGGGCCGGCCTTAACTATGGCTACACCTTC. Translating it yields CATSRAGLNYGYTF.

V is TRBV9 and J is TRBJ2-5, with 11 nucleotides matching TRBD1. This CDR3 comprises 14 residues. Trimming removed 3 bases from V and 2 bases from J; junction bases left unmatched: 0. Germline V gives CDR1 SGDLS, CDR2 YYNGEE. This CDR3 reads CASSGDRGQETQYF. CDR3 nucleotide sequence: TGTGCCAGCAGCGGGGACAGGGGGCAAGAGACCCAGTACTTC.

The sample holds a few counts of this clonotype. This chain uses TRBV24-1 with TRBJ1-2; TRBD1 matches 7 bases. The CDR3 sequence is 12 residues long. V trimming: 4 bases; J trimming: 5 bases; junction bases outside the gene matches: 0. Germline V lookup: CDR1 KGHDR, CDR2 SFDVKD. The CDR3: CATSETGYGYTF. In DNA form, the CDR3 reads TGTGCCACCAGTGAGACAGGGTATGGCTACACCTTC.

The V call is TRBV25-1, the J call TRBJ1-4; no clear D. Germline V gene data show CDR1 as MGHDK and CDR2 as SYGVNS. The germline V and J ends were trimmed by 7 bases and 10 bases, with 16 bases remaining between them. This CDR3 region has 13 residues. The CDR3 DNA is TGTGCCAGCATGGAGAGTAATGAAGGAAAACTGTTTTTT. This encodes CASMESNEGKLFF.

This clonotype has ten or more counts. V usage is TRBV5-1 and J usage is TRBJ1-4, with D maybe TRBD1 (6 bases). Germline V CDR1 and CDR2: SGHRS, YFSETQ. V was cut by 4 bases and J by 8 bases, with 12 bases left in between. This CDR3 is 13 amino acids long. The CDR3: CASSIRTAEKLFF. The CDR3 nucleotides are TGCGCCAGCAGCATCCGGACAGCCGAAAAACTGTTTTTT.